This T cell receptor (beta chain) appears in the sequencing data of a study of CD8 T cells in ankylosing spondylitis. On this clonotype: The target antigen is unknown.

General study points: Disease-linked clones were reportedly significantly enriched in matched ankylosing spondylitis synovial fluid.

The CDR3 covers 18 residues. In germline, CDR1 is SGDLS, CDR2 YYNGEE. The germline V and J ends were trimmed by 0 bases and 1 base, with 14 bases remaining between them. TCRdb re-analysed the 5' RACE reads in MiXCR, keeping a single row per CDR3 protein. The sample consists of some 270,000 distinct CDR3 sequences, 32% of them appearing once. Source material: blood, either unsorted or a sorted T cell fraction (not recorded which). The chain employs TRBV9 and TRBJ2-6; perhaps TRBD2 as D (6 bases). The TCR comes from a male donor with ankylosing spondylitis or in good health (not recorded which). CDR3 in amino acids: CASSVGGDWSSGANVLTF. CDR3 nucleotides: TGTGCCAGCAGCGTAGGGGGGGACTGGTCTTCTGGGGCCAACGTCCTGACTTTC. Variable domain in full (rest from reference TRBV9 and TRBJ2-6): DSGVTQTPKHLITATGQRVTLRCSPRSGDLSVYWYQQSLDQGLQFLIQYYNGEERAKGNILERFSAQQFPDLHSELNLSSLELGDSALYFCASSVGGDWSSGANVLTFGAGSRLTVL.